This T cell receptor (beta chain) was identified in a study of T cells in Graves' hyperthyroidism and ophthalmopathy. Amplified regions were TCR beta CDR3 sequences from RNA transcripts. Researchers ran a first-round RT-PCR on the TCR CDR3 using the HTBI primer set. TCRdb called the multiplex PCR reads again in MiXCR, with one record for every CDR3 protein. The profile shows 550,000 to 650,000 distinct CDR3 sequences, about 15% of them singletons. Only a few counts were recorded for this clonotype. This CDR3 has 15 residues. Trimming removed 4 bases from V and 7 bases from J; junction bases left unmatched: 10. Germline CDR1 and CDR2: MNHNY and SVGAGI (reference sequence). Together with thyroid ultrasound, orbital computed tomography, serum thyroxine and TRAb, clinical symptoms were used for diagnoses.

The source of this sequence is a woman aged 25 to 45 with Graves' hyperthyroidism that later progressed to Graves' ophthalmopathy. Sequenced material: blood. V and J are TRBV6-6 and TRBJ1-1, with TRBD1 identical over 9 bases. CDR3 DNA sequence: TGTGCCAGCAGTTCCAGGGGGACAGGGACTTTTGAAGCTTTCTTT. This sequence encodes CASSSRGTGTFEAFF.